A selection of T cell receptor beta chains follows, all from one sample in a study of blood T cell repertoires in COVID-19. The assay was immunoSEQ multiplex PCR, and TCRdb's table has in-frame clones only and misses some. The data contain 200,000 to 250,000 clones, 90% to 95% of them singletons. Sequencing input: peripheral blood. The receptor set was obtained from a man between 25 and 39 years old with acute or convalescent COVID-19. Both conserved end residues are part of each CDR3. The D gene is left open where the match is weak. Only part of the rows carry a size: once, few, many, or a class if the clone is expanded.

>TRBD1|TRBJ1-2|TRBV19|.
CASSRPGQRHYGYTF
TGTGCCAGTAGTCGGCCGGGACAGAGACACTATGGCTACACCTTC
>TRBD1|TRBJ2-1|TRBV7-3|.
CASSLDGTGGIRQFF
TGTGCCAGCAGCTTAGATGGGACAGGGGGCATTCGGCAGTTCTTC
>.|TRBJ2-7|TRBV6-6|.
CASSYPRGFSYEQYF
TGTGCCAGCAGTTACCCCAGGGGCTTCTCCTACGAGCAGTACTTC
>.|TRBJ2-5|TRBV19|.
CASSMGHWETQYF
TGTGCCAGTAGTATGGGACATTGGGAGACCCAGTACTTC
>.|TRBJ2-5|TRBV30|.
CAWSVGGTQYF
TGTGCCTGGAGTGTTGGCGGGACCCAGTACTTC
>TRBD1|TRBJ2-3|TRBV7-3|.
CASSPRRTGADTQYF
TGTGCCAGCAGCCCGAGAAGGACAGGGGCAGATACGCAGTATTTT
>.|TRBJ2-7|TRBV19|.
CASSMGPSATTYEQYF
TGTGCCAGTAGTATGGGGCCTAGCGCGACAACCTACGAGCAGTACTTC
>.|TRBJ2-7|TRBV28|once
CASSPEGGGAASYEQYF
TGTGCCAGCAGTCCGGAAGGGGGAGGGGCCGCCTCCTACGAGCAGTACTTC
>.|TRBJ1-6|TRBV2|.
CASILQVGYNSPLHF
TGTGCCAGCATTCTCCAGGTCGGCTATAATTCACCCCTCCACTTT
>TRBD1|TRBJ1-2|TRBV2|.
CASSPGGSNYGYTF
TGTGCCAGCAGTCCAGGGGGATCTAACTATGGCTACACCTTC
>.|TRBJ1-5|TRBV19|.
CASRAKGTGPQHF
TGTGCCAGTAGGGCCAAGGGGACTGGGCCCCAGCATTTT
>TRBD1|TRBJ2-3|TRBV15|.
CASTGDPHTDTQYF
TGTGCCTCCACAGGGGACCCTCACACAGATACGCAGTATTTT
>.|TRBJ2-3|TRBV7-9|.
CASENPSTSPDTQYF
TGTGCCAGCGAGAATCCGTCCACCTCCCCAGATACGCAGTATTTT
>.|TRBJ2-3|TRBV30|.
CAWSVLDTQYF
TGTGCCTGGAGCGTGTTAGATACGCAGTATTTT
>TRBD2|TRBJ2-3|TRBV4-1|.
CATGGSGGARVTQYF
TGCGCGACCGGGGGTAGCGGGGGGGCTAGGGTTACGCAGTATTTT